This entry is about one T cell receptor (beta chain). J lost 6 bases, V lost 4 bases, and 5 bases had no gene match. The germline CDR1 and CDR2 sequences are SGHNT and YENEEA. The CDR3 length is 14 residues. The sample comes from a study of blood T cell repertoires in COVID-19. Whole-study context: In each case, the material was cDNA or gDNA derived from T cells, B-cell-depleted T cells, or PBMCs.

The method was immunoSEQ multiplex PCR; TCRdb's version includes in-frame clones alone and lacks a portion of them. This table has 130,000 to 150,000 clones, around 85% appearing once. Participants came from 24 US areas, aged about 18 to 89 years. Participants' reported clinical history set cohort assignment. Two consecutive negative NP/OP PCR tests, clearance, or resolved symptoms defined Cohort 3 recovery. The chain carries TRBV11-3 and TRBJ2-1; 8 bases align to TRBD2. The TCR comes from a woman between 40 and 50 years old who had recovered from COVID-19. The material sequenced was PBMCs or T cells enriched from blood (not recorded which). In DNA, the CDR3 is TGTGCCAGCAGCTCTAGCGGGCCCGGCAATGAGCAGTTCTTC. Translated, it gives CASSSSGPGNEQFF.